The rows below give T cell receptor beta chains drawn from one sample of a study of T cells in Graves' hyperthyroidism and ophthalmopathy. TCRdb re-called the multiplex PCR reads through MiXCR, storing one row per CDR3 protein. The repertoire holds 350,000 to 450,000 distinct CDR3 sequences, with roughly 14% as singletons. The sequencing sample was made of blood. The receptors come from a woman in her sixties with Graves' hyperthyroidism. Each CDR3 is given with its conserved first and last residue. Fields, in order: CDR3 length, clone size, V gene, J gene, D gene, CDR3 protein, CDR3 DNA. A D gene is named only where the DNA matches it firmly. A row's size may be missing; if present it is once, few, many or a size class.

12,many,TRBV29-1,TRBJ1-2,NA,CSAGGGADGYTF,TGCAGCGCCGGCGGAGGGGCGGATGGCTACACCTTC
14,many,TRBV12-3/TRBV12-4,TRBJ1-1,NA,CASSLVWEDTEAFF,TGTGCCAGCAGTTTAGTCTGGGAGGACACTGAAGCTTTCTTT
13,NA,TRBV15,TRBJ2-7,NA,CATSRVIAGAAVF,TGTGCCACCAGCAGAGTGATTGCGGGCGCGGCTGTTTTC
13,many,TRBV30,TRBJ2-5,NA,CAWTRDHQETQYF,TGTGCCTGGACTCGGGATCACCAAGAGACCCAGTACTTC
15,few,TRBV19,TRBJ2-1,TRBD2,CASSTSGAPYNEQFF,TGTGCCAGCTCGACTAGCGGGGCCCCCTACAATGAGCAGTTCTTC
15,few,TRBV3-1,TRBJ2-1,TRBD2,CAAGESGTSYNEQFF,TGTGCCGCGGGGGAGAGCGGGACCTCCTACAATGAGCAGTTCTTC
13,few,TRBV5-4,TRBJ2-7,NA,CASSRTDNYEQYF,TGTGCCAGCAGCCGGACAGACAACTACGAGCAGTACTTC
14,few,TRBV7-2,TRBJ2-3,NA,CASSPLGYTDTQYF,TGTGCCAGCAGCCCACTAGGATACACAGATACGCAGTATTTT
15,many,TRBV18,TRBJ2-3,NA,CASSLTGPSTDTQYF,TGTGCCAGCTCACTGACAGGACCTAGCACAGATACGCAGTATTTT
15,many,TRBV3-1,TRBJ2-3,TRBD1,CASSQGTGLVDTQYF,TGTGCCAGCAGCCAAGGGACAGGGCTCGTGGATACGCAGTATTTT
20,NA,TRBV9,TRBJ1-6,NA,CASSVGPWDAELSYNSPLHF,TGTGCCAGCAGCGTAGGCCCATGGGACGCCGAGTTATCCTATAATTCACCCCTCCACTTT
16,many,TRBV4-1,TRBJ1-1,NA,CASSQEPWGEGTEAFF,TGCGCCAGCAGCCAAGAGCCTTGGGGTGAGGGAACTGAAGCTTTCTTT
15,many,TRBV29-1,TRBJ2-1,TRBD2,CSVEGKAGVYNEQFF,TGCAGCGTTGAAGGGAAAGCGGGAGTCTACAATGAGCAGTTCTTC
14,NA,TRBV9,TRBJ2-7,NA,CASSVGQGNNEQYF,TGTGCCAGCAGCGTAGGGCAGGGGAACAATGAGCAGTACTTC